These 7 T cell receptor beta chains were sequenced from one sample in a study of T cell responses to AZD1222 COVID-19 vaccine. Method: immunoSEQ multiplex PCR; TCRdb's copy keeps in-frame clones and lacks some. The table lists 120,000 or so clones, around 87% of them singletons. The sequenced sample was peripheral blood, obtained on day 0 of AZD1222 vaccination. The receptors originated from an adult in good health.

The J gene is TRBJ2-1, the V gene TRBV7-9; D tentatively fits TRBD1 or TRBD2 (6 bases each). CDR3 length: 14 amino acids. The ends were cut back, 5 bases at V and 8 bases at J, with 16 bases in the middle. Germline-derived CDR1 and CDR2 are SEHNR and FQNEAQ (reference sequence). DNA for the CDR3: TGTGCCAGCAGCGCCAAAGAGGGGGGCGATGAGCAGTTCTTC. Translated: CASSAKEGGDEQFF.

The V gene is TRBV5-4, the J gene TRBJ1-3; 12 bases map to TRBD1. Germline CDR1 SGHNT, CDR2 YYREEE (reference sequence). J lost 5 bases, V lost 4 bases, and 10 bases had no gene match. The CDR3 totals 17 residues. CDR3 DNA: TGTGCCAGCAGCCTTCGGGGACAGGGGGCTAATAGAAACACCATATATTTT. The encoded protein is CASSLRGQGANRNTIYF.

The chain recombines TRBV7-2 with TRBJ2-2; weak D call: TRBD2 (6 bases). The CDR3 has 15 amino acids. Germline CDR1 SGHTA, CDR2 FQGNSA. Trimming pared 5 bases from V and 1 base from J, leaving 11 bases between. The CDR3 sequence: CASSTVGGNTGELFF. The CDR3 nucleotides read TGTGCCAGCAGCACGGTGGGAGGGAACACCGGGGAGCTGTTTTTT.

The chain is built from TRBV4-2 and TRBJ2-6, with unresolved D. V was cut by 0 bases and J by 0 bases, with 6 bases left in between. Germline lookup yields CDR1 LGHNA and CDR2 YNFKEQ. This CDR3 is 16 amino acids long. CDR3 coding DNA: TGTGCCAGCAGCCAAGAAGGCAGCTCTGGGGCCAACGTCCTGACTTTC. This sequence encodes CASSQEGSSGANVLTF.

On this clone: The sample holds other DNA sequences that translate to the same CDR3. CDR3 in amino acids: CASSLLGYGYTF. Here the CDR3 DNA reads TGTGCCAGCAGTTTACTAGGTTATGGCTACACCTTC. The genes are TRBV28 and TRBJ1-2; D unresolved. Germline V gene sequence: CDR1 MDHEN, CDR2 SYDVKM. The CDR3 extends over 12 amino acids. Trimming pared 2 bases from V and 5 bases from J, leaving 6 bases between.

This chain uses TRBV7-9 with TRBJ2-7, with D unresolved. The germline gives CDR1 SEHNR, CDR2 FQNEAQ (reference sequence). Trimming took 5 bases from V and 2 from J, leaving 16 bases between them. The CDR3 runs to 15 residues. The CDR3 sequence: CASSPGSGGTYEQYF. Written as DNA, the CDR3 is TGTGCCAGCAGCCCTGGCTCGGGTGGGACCTACGAGCAGTACTTC.

This chain joins TRBV2 and TRBJ1-5; D remains unclear. In germline, CDR1 is SNHLY, CDR2 FYNNEI. Trimming pared 3 bases from V and 2 bases from J, leaving 5 bases between. This CDR3 comprises 13 residues. Here the CDR3 DNA reads TGTGCCAGCAGTGACTGGGGCAATCAGCCCCAGCATTTT. This codes for CASSDWGNQPQHF.